These T cell receptor beta chains were read from a single sample in a study of metastatic and nonmetastatic thyroid tumors. Via MiXCR, TCRdb re-called the PCR reads. The data contain 35,000 to 50,000 clones, roughly 4% of them singletons. Sequenced material: blood. The receptors derive from a female donor with papillary thyroid cancer or a benign thyroid nodule (not recorded which). Some clones in this sample may be carry-over from other donors' samples. CDR3s include the opening cysteine and the closing phenylalanine or tryptophan. The D gene is left open where the match is weak. Clone sizes are given selectively: once, few, many, or a class where the clone is expanded.

.,TRBV19,TRBJ2-3,many,CASSIPGALTDTQYF,TGTGCCAGTAGTATTCCGGGAGCCCTCACAGATACGCAGTATTTT
.,TRBV6-2/TRBV6-3,TRBJ1-5,few,CASREQGSQPQHF,TGTGCCAGCAGAGAACAGGGCAGTCAGCCCCAGCATTTT
.,TRBV6-4,TRBJ2-2,many,CASSRATNTGELFF,TGTGCCAGTTCCCGGGCTACGAACACCGGGGAGCTGTTTTTT
.,TRBV20-1,TRBJ2-2,many,CSARAPGTGELFF,TGCAGTGCTAGAGCACCAGGGACCGGGGAGCTGTTTTTT
.,TRBV19,TRBJ2-7,.,CASSYSGLDSYEQYF,TGTGCCAGTAGTTACAGCGGCCTCGACTCCTACGAGCAGTACTTC
.,TRBV6-2/TRBV6-3,TRBJ1-2,.,CASSYSSQGFDGYTF,TGTGCCAGCAGTTACTCGAGTCAAGGGTTTGATGGCTACACCTTC
.,TRBV12-3/TRBV12-4,TRBJ2-7,.,CVSSPRYRSYEQYF,TGTGTCAGCAGTCCACGGTACCGATCCTACGAGCAGTACTTC
.,TRBV7-9,TRBJ2-4,few,CASSKTDRPGPAKNIQYF,TGTGCCAGCAGCAAAACAGACAGGCCCGGGCCAGCCAAAAACATTCAGTACTTC
TRBD2,TRBV20-1,TRBJ2-2,many,CSATPGTSGANTGELFF,TGCAGTGCTACCCCTGGGACTAGCGGAGCGAACACCGGGGAGCTGTTTTTT
.,TRBV9,TRBJ2-1,many,CASSAGATSYNEQFF,TGTGCCAGCAGCGCTGGGGCTACCTCCTACAATGAGCAGTTCTTC
TRBD2,TRBV6-2/TRBV6-3,TRBJ2-3,many,CASSYSTSGRGSDTQYF,TGTGCCAGCAGTTACTCGACTAGCGGGAGGGGCTCAGATACGCAGTATTTT